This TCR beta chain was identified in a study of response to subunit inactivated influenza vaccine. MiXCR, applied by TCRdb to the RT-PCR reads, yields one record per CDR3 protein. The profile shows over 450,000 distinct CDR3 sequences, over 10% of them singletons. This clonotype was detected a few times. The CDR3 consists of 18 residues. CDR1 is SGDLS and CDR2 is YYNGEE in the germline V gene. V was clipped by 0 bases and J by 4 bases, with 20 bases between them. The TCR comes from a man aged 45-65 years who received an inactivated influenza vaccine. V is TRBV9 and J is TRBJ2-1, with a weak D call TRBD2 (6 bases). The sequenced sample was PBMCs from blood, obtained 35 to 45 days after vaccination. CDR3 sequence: CASSVDGFGGSGYNEQFF. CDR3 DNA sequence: TGTGCCAGCAGCGTAGACGGGTTCGGGGGAAGTGGTTACAATGAGCAGTTCTTC.